This is a list of T cell receptor beta chains from one sample in a study of cytomegalovirus exposure and HLA in healthy donors. The table came from immunoSEQ multiplex PCR; TCRdb's copy has only in-frame clones and leaves some out. The repertoire holds tens of thousands of clones, with approximately 64% as singletons. Input material: PBMCs. Receptors were obtained from a boy between 10 and 17 years old in good health and CMV-seropositive. CDR3s include the opening cysteine and the closing phenylalanine or tryptophan. The D gene is left open where the match is weak. Part of the rows lack a size; the others show once, few, many or a class for expanded clones.

size: .
D: .
J: TRBJ2-1
V: TRBV20-1
DNA: TGCAGTGTCCCGGGCCGCGGGGAGCAGTTCTTC
CDR3: CSVPGRGEQFF

size: .
D: TRBD2
J: TRBJ2-5
V: TRBV15
DNA: TGTGCCACCAGCAGGGACACCGGGACTAGCGGGATCTCAGAGACCCAGTACTTC
CDR3: CATSRDTGTSGISETQYF

size: .
D: TRBD2
J: TRBJ2-3
V: TRBV6-1
DNA: TGTGCCAGCAGTGAAGGGACTAGCGGAGAGGTAGATACGCAGTATTTT
CDR3: CASSEGTSGEVDTQYF

size: .
D: TRBD2
J: TRBJ2-2
V: TRBV7-8
DNA: TGTGCCAGCAGCCCAGTGACTAGCGGGGGCCAAAACACCGGGGAGCTGTTTTTT
CDR3: CASSPVTSGGQNTGELFF

size: .
D: TRBD1
J: TRBJ1-2
V: TRBV19
DNA: TGTGCCAGTAGTACCTCGACAGGGGCCCTTCCCTACACCTTC
CDR3: CASSTSTGALPYTF

size: .
D: TRBD2
J: TRBJ2-7
V: TRBV15
DNA: TGTGCCACCAGCAGGCCTACTAGCGGGAGCTCCTACGAGCAGTACTTC
CDR3: CATSRPTSGSSYEQYF

size: .
D: TRBD2
J: TRBJ2-5
V: TRBV6-1
DNA: TGTGCCAGCAGTGTCTCGGCGGGGGGGCCGGAGACCCAGTACTTC
CDR3: CASSVSAGGPETQYF

size: .
D: .
J: TRBJ2-5
V: TRBV5-4
DNA: TGTGCCAGCAGCCCAGGGGCCCTGGAGACCCAGTACTTC
CDR3: CASSPGALETQYF

size: few
D: .
J: TRBJ2-3
V: TRBV2
DNA: TGTGCCAGCAGCATCAATACGCAGTATTTT
CDR3: CASSINTQYF

size: .
D: TRBD2
J: TRBJ2-2
V: TRBV2
DNA: TGTGCCAGCAGTCCACGTCAAGCGGGAGAGGATACCGGGGAGCTGTTTTTT
CDR3: CASSPRQAGEDTGELFF

size: .
D: .
J: TRBJ1-5
V: TRBV2
DNA: TGTGCCAGCAGTGACCGGCCTCAGGGGATTCAGCCCCAGCATTTT
CDR3: CASSDRPQGIQPQHF

size: once
D: TRBD2
J: TRBJ2-3
V: TRBV28
DNA: TGTGCCAGCGGAAGCGGGGGGGACACAGATACGCAGTATTTT
CDR3: CASGSGGDTDTQYF

size: few
D: .
J: TRBJ2-1
V: TRBV5-8
DNA: TGTGCCAGCAGCTTGGTCGGGGGTTTCTACAATGAGCAGTTCTTC
CDR3: CASSLVGGFYNEQFF

size: .
D: .
J: TRBJ1-6
V: TRBV19
DNA: TGTGCCAGTAGTATTAAGGGGAATTCACCCCTCCACTTT
CDR3: CASSIKGNSPLHF

size: .
D: .
J: TRBJ2-1
V: TRBV5-1
DNA: TGCGCCAGCAGCTTGGAAACCACTTCCTACAATGAGCAGTTCTTC
CDR3: CASSLETTSYNEQFF

size: .
D: .
J: TRBJ1-6
V: TRBV11-2
DNA: TGTGCCAGCAGCTTGAGGACAGCTATACCCCTCCACTTT
CDR3: CASSLRTAIPLHF

size: few
D: .
J: TRBJ1-2
V: TRBV29-1
DNA: TGCAGCGTTCAGGTCGGCTATGGCTACACCTTC
CDR3: CSVQVGYGYTF

size: .
D: .
J: TRBJ1-1
V: TRBV20-1
DNA: TGCAGTCTAGAGTATTTCACTGAAGCTTTCTTT
CDR3: CSLEYFTEAFF

size: .
D: .
J: TRBJ2-5
V: TRBV30
DNA: TGTGCCTGGAGATTACGAGGCGGGTGGGAGACCCAGTACTTC
CDR3: CAWRLRGGWETQYF

size: .
D: .
J: TRBJ2-2
V: TRBV18
DNA: TGTGCCAGCTCACCTACAGGGCCGAACACCGGGGAGCTGTTTTTT
CDR3: CASSPTGPNTGELFF

size: .
D: TRBD1
J: TRBJ2-5
V: TRBV27
DNA: TGTGCCAGCAGTGTGGGGACAGGGGGCTTAGAGACCCAGTACTTC
CDR3: CASSVGTGGLETQYF

size: .
D: TRBD1
J: TRBJ2-3
V: TRBV19
DNA: TGTGCCAGTAGTTCCCGGACAGGGGACAGCACAGATACGCAGTATTTT
CDR3: CASSSRTGDSTDTQYF

size: .
D: TRBD1
J: TRBJ1-1
V: TRBV28
DNA: TGTGCCAGCAGTTCTCAGGGGGCCCCGAACACTGAAGCTTTCTTT
CDR3: CASSSQGAPNTEAFF

size: .
D: TRBD1
J: TRBJ1-1
V: TRBV5-1
DNA: TGCGCCAGCAGCTTGGGGGACAGGGAGAAAACTGAAGCTTTCTTT
CDR3: CASSLGDREKTEAFF

size: .
D: .
J: TRBJ1-1
V: TRBV14
DNA: TGTGCCAGCAGCCAATACGTGGGCGACACTGAAGCTTTCTTT
CDR3: CASSQYVGDTEAFF

size: .
D: .
J: TRBJ1-1
V: TRBV5-6
DNA: TGTGCCAGCAGCTCGACTCGGACTGAAGCTTTCTTT
CDR3: CASSSTRTEAFF

size: .
D: TRBD1
J: TRBJ2-7
V: TRBV15
DNA: TGTGCCACCAGCAGGGGACAGGGGTACGGCGAGCAGTACTTC
CDR3: CATSRGQGYGEQYF

size: few
D: TRBD1
J: TRBJ2-7
V: TRBV6-1
DNA: TGTGCCAGCAGTGAAGGGGGACAGGGGGCCTACGAGCAGTACTTC
CDR3: CASSEGGQGAYEQYF

size: .
D: .
J: TRBJ2-2
V: TRBV2
DNA: TGTGCCAGCAGTGAATACCAGCGGAGCACCGGGGAGCTGTTTTTT
CDR3: CASSEYQRSTGELFF

size: .
D: .
J: TRBJ2-7
V: TRBV5-1
DNA: TGCGCCAGCAGCTTAGTATCAGGGGACTACGAGCAGTACTTC
CDR3: CASSLVSGDYEQYF

size: .
D: TRBD2
J: TRBJ2-7
V: TRBV5-1
DNA: TGCGCCAGCAGCCCTGGGGGGGGCTCCTACGAGCAGTACTTC
CDR3: CASSPGGGSYEQYF

size: many
D: TRBD1
J: TRBJ2-7
V: TRBV2
DNA: TGTGCCAGCACCTTCGTCCAGGGGGCGCGAGAGCAGTACTTC
CDR3: CASTFVQGAREQYF

size: .
D: TRBD1
J: TRBJ2-7
V: TRBV7-2
DNA: TGTGCCAGCAGCTTCACGGACAGGGTTGGGTACGAGCAGTACTTC
CDR3: CASSFTDRVGYEQYF

size: .
D: TRBD1
J: TRBJ2-2
V: TRBV6-1
DNA: TGTGCCAGCAGACGGGACAGGGGGCCAACCGGGGAGCTGTTTTTT
CDR3: CASRRDRGPTGELFF

size: .
D: TRBD1
J: TRBJ1-2
V: TRBV5-4
DNA: TGTGCCAGCAGCCCGGACAGGGCGGTCAGCTACACCTTC
CDR3: CASSPDRAVSYTF

size: .
D: TRBD2
J: TRBJ2-1
V: TRBV12-5
DNA: TGTGCTAGTGGTCTCAACAGGGGGCCAAGCGGACTAGCGGGCCGAAATGAGCAGTTCTTC
CDR3: CASGLNRGPSGLAGRNEQFF

size: .
D: TRBD1
J: TRBJ2-7
V: TRBV5-1
DNA: TGCGCCAGCAGGTTAACCGGGACAGCCCCCGAGCAGTACTTC
CDR3: CASRLTGTAPEQYF

size: .
D: TRBD1
J: TRBJ1-5
V: TRBV6-5
DNA: TGTGCCAGCAGTATGGACAGGGCCCAGCCCCAGCATTTT
CDR3: CASSMDRAQPQHF

size: few
D: TRBD1
J: TRBJ1-1
V: TRBV5-1
DNA: TGCGCCAGCAGCGTAAGACAGGGGGCGGTGGGCACTGAAGCTTTCTTT
CDR3: CASSVRQGAVGTEAFF

size: .
D: TRBD2
J: TRBJ2-7
V: TRBV7-2
DNA: TGTGCCAGCCGTCCCCGAACCGGGACTAGCTTTTCCAAGCAGTACTTC
CDR3: CASRPRTGTSFSKQYF

size: .
D: TRBD2
J: TRBJ2-3
V: TRBV10-3
DNA: TGTGCCATCACCGAGAGGCGGGAGAGAGGGGTAGATACGCAGTATTTT
CDR3: CAITERRERGVDTQYF

size: .
D: .
J: TRBJ2-1
V: TRBV5-4
DNA: TGTGCCAGCAGCTTGGCCGAAATGTTTGAAAGGAGGGAGCAGTTCTTC
CDR3: CASSLAEMFERREQFF

size: .
D: .
J: TRBJ1-3
V: TRBV5-1
DNA: TGCGCCAGCAGCTTCGACAGCTCCTCTGGAAACACCATATATTTT
CDR3: CASSFDSSSGNTIYF

size: .
D: TRBD1
J: TRBJ1-4
V: TRBV6-4
DNA: TGTGCCAGCTCCTATCCCGGGACAGGGGGCACTGCAACTAATGAAAAACTGTTTTTT
CDR3: CASSYPGTGGTATNEKLFF

size: .
D: TRBD1
J: TRBJ1-2
V: TRBV11-2
DNA: TGTGCCAGCAGCTTAATGACAGGGGCTTACTATGGCTACACCTTC
CDR3: CASSLMTGAYYGYTF

size: .
D: .
J: TRBJ2-7
V: TRBV30
DNA: TGTGCCTGGAGTATCGGCAGGGGCTACGAGCAGTACTTC
CDR3: CAWSIGRGYEQYF

size: .
D: TRBD2
J: TRBJ2-1
V: TRBV2
DNA: TGTGCCAGCAGCCGGGAGGGCGAGCAGTTCTTC
CDR3: CASSREGEQFF